The entry below gives a single T cell receptor beta chain sequence along with its context. The antigen is undetermined. Losses at the gene ends were 3 bases for V and 4 bases for J; bases not matched to a gene: 10. The germline gives CDR1 SGDLS, CDR2 YYNGEE. This CDR3 is 17 amino acids long. The record originates from a study of cytomegalovirus exposure and HLA in healthy donors. Whole-study results and caveats: Under in vitro conditions, three CMV-associated chains were confirmed as specific for CMV antigens. The authors enumerated 164 TCR beta chains as linked to cytomegalovirus.

Produced via immunoSEQ multiplex PCR; TCRdb's table is partial and in-frame only. The table has around 400,000 clones, just over 85% seen once. This TCR was recovered from a young woman in good health and CMV-seronegative. What was sequenced was PBMCs. The rearrangement joins TRBV9 to TRBJ2-1, with 10 bases lining up with TRBD1. CDR3 amino acids: CASSAGGQGVPYNEQFF. The DNA for the CDR3 is TGTGCCAGCAGCGCGGGAGGACAGGGGGTACCATACAATGAGCAGTTCTTC.